The 20 T cell receptor beta chains in this list originate from one sample, sequenced in a study of molecular identifiers for immune sequencing clone quantification (dated by TCRdb to the late 2010s). The library came from PCR. TCRdb names NextSeq 500 as the instrument used. The public reads were quality trimmed at Q25 with fastp and then assembled into clones with MiXCR by TCRdb, keeping productive beta chains. Each entry is one CDR3 protein sequence, shown with its most common DNA and genes. The sample table records some 320,000 distinct CDR3 sequences; 24% of these occur just once. 0.65% to 0.75% of the sample is held by the ten biggest clonotypes. Input material: naive CD8+ T cells from blood, with Jurkat cell RNA spiked in. The meaning of the sample's cell subset or site label: FACS-sorted CD8+CD4-CCR7+CD45RA+ naive T cells. These receptors originate from a human donor in good health. Some libraries in this study had Jurkat cell RNA spiked in.

In the case of this clonotype: With a much larger clone just one base away, this may be a read error. The chain joins TRBV25-1 to TRBJ1-6; D ambiguous. The CDR3 spans 14 residues. Germline V gene sequence: CDR1 MGHDK, CDR2 SYGVNS. CDR3 sequence (DNA): TGTGCCAGCAGCCCCGGGAGGTATAATTCACCCCTCCAATTT. The encoded protein is CASSPGRYNSPLQF.

This clonotype showed up many times. The J gene is TRBJ2-3, the V gene TRBV5-6; 11 bases align to TRBD2. The CDR3 extends over 17 amino acids. Per germline, CDR1 SGHDT and CDR2 YYEEEE. The trim removed 4 bases at V and 0 bases at J, leaving 7 bases unmatched. CDR3 protein: CASSPGLAEPSTDTQYF. In DNA form, the CDR3 reads TGTGCCAGCAGCCCGGGACTAGCGGAGCCTAGCACAGATACGCAGTATTTT.

This clonotype was seen a handful of times. The V and J genes are TRBV18 and TRBJ1-5; D is unresolved. This CDR3 spans 15 amino acids. Germline CDR1 and CDR2: KGHSH and LQKENI. The ends were cut back, 0 bases at V and 5 bases at J, with 11 bases in the middle. The CDR3 reads CASSPPGGRDQPQHF. The CDR3 DNA sequence: TGTGCCAGCTCACCACCCGGAGGGAGGGATCAGCCCCAGCATTTT.

This clonotype showed up just a few times. The chain uses TRBV19 and TRBJ1-5; D is unclear. The germline V gene encodes CDR1 LNHDA and CDR2 SQIVND (reference sequence). This CDR3 contains 16 residues. Trimming pared 1 base from V and 2 bases from J, leaving 12 bases between. CDR3 nucleotide sequence: TGTGCCAGTAGTATAGGTCTTGGCGTGGGCAATCAGCCCCAGCATTTT. Translation: CASSIGLGVGNQPQHF.

V is TRBV27 and J is TRBJ2-7; 13 nucleotides agree with TRBD2. Looked up from germline, CDR1 is MNHEY and CDR2 is SMNVEV (reference sequence). The CDR3 length is 13 residues. Germline trimming cut 8 bases from V and 9 bases from J; bases unmatched to any gene: 7. CDR3 nucleotides: TGTGCCAGCCAGGGACTAGCGGGAAACGCGCAGTACTTC. Protein: CASQGLAGNAQYF.

In the case of this clonotype: This may be a read error: a much more frequent sequence differs by one nucleotide. CDR3 DNA: TGTGCCAGCAGCCCCAATAGCGGGTTCGGAACCTACGCGGAGCTGTTTTTT. It yields the protein CASSPNSGFGTYAELFF. V usage is TRBV9 and J usage is TRBJ2-2; 7 bases map to TRBD2. Germline V gives CDR1 SGDLS, CDR2 YYNGEE. The V segment lost 4 bases and the J segment 10 bases; nucleotides outside the gene matches: 19. The CDR3 is 17 residues long. The full variable domain, completed using reference TRBV9 and TRBJ2-2, is DSGVTQTPKHLITATGQRVTLRCSPRSGDLSVYWYQQSLDQGLQFLIQYYNGEERAKGNILERFSAQQFPDLHSELNLSSLELGDSALYFCASSPNSGFGTYAELFFGEGSRLTVL.

This chain joins TRBV7-8 and TRBJ2-3; the D gene is possibly TRBD2 (5 bases). Trimming took 5 bases from V and 5 from J, leaving 14 bases between them. In germline, CDR1 is SGHVS, CDR2 FQNEAQ. The CDR3 consists of 14 residues. CDR3 protein: CASSPGDYRDTQYF. The CDR3 DNA is TGTGCCAGCAGCCCCGGTGACTACAGAGATACGCAGTATTTT.

In this sample, this clonotype turned up many times. This chain connects TRBV29-1 to TRBJ2-1; no definite D call. The CDR3 extends over 12 amino acids. Germline loops: CDR1 SQVTM, CDR2 ANQGSEA. Trimming removed 1 base from V and 10 bases from J, with 11 bases in between. The CDR3 bases are TGCAGCGTTGAAGTAACGTGGCCCGAGCAGTTCTTC. Protein product: CSVEVTWPEQFF.

The V call is TRBV7-9, the J call TRBJ1-1; TRBD1 aligns across 9 bases. The CDR3 loop spans 18 amino acids. The trim removed 2 bases at V and 3 bases at J, leaving 13 bases unmatched. Per the germline V gene, CDR1 is SEHNR and CDR2 is FQNEAQ (reference sequence). CDR3 sequence reads: CASSLTTLTGQGHTEAFF. The CDR3 DNA sequence: TGTGCCAGCAGCTTAACCACCTTGACGGGACAGGGCCACACTGAAGCTTTCTTT. The variable domain in full, completed from reference TRBV7-9 and TRBJ1-1, reads DTGVSQNPRHKITKRGQNVTFRCDPISEHNRLYWYRQTLGQGPEFLTYFQNEAQLEKSRLLSDRFSAERPKGSFSTLEIQRTEQGDSAMYLCASSLTTLTGQGHTEAFFGQGTRLTVV.

This clonotype was counted at least ten times. The rearrangement joins TRBV5-4 to TRBJ2-7, with D possibly matching TRBD2 (5 bases). The CDR3 is 13 amino acids. V was pared by 2 bases and J by 7 bases, with 13 bases between. Per the germline V gene, CDR1 is SGHNT and CDR2 is YYREEE (reference sequence). The CDR3 sequence: CASSFNTGEEQYF. In DNA, the CDR3 is TGTGCCAGCAGCTTTAATACCGGGGAAGAGCAGTACTTC.

A few counts support this clonotype. This chain uses TRBV19 with TRBJ2-7; D gene ambiguous. V lost 10 bases to trimming and J lost 3 bases, with 16 bases between them. Germline CDR1 and CDR2: LNHDA and SQIVND (reference sequence). The CDR3 runs 13 residues. CDR3 in amino acids: CATRPGPYYEQYF. The CDR3, as DNA: TGTGCCACCCGCCCCGGGCCGTACTACGAGCAGTACTTC. The full variable domain, its missing parts supplied by reference TRBV19 and TRBJ2-7, is DGGITQSPKYLFRKEGQNVTLSCEQNLNHDAMYWYRQDPGQGLRLIYYSQIVNDFQKGDIAEGYSVSREKKESFPLTVTSAQKNPTAFYLCATRPGPYYEQYFGPGTRLTVT.

The sample holds many counts of this clonotype. This chain links TRBV7-9 with TRBJ1-4, with D maybe TRBD1 (6 bases). This CDR3 region has 13 residues. V lost 5 bases, J lost 7 bases, and 11 bases lay in between. Per germline, CDR1 SEHNR and CDR2 FQNEAQ (reference sequence). The CDR3 DNA reads TGTGCCAGCAGCCCCCCCAGGGGTGAAAAACTGTTTTTT. Protein sequence: CASSPPRGEKLFF. Complete variable domain (other parts from reference TRBV7-9 and TRBJ1-4): DTGVSQNPRHKITKRGQNVTFRCDPISEHNRLYWYRQTLGQGPEFLTYFQNEAQLEKSRLLSDRFSAERPKGSFSTLEIQRTEQGDSAMYLCASSPPRGEKLFFGSGTQLSVL.

Remarks on this clonotype: One end of the junction varies from germline; a read error may be responsible. The chain is built from TRBV20-1 and TRBJ2-7; D possibly corresponds to TRBD1 (5 bases). CDR3 size: 13 residues. Germline values: CDR1 DFQATT, CDR2 SNEGSKA (reference sequence). CDR3 nucleotides: TGCAGTGCTAGGGGGCCCACCTCCTACGCGCAGTACTTC. Translated: CSARGPTSYAQYF.

This clonotype has at least ten counts. The chain has TRBV4-3 and TRBJ2-5, with a tentative D call TRBD1 (5 bases). The CDR3 loop spans 15 amino acids. Germline CDR1 and CDR2: LGHNA and YSLEER. The V and J ends lost 0 bases and 5 bases respectively, with 13 bases between them. CDR3 loop: CASSQDLTGKETQYF. In DNA form, the CDR3 reads TGCGCCAGCAGCCAAGATCTTACAGGCAAGGAGACCCAGTACTTC.

This clonotype was seen at least ten times. The V call is TRBV7-3, the J call TRBJ1-1; the D gene is possibly TRBD1 (5 bases). The CDR3 length is 15 residues. CDR1 and CDR2 from the germline V gene are SGHTA and FQGTGA. Trimming took off 5 bases at V and 0 bases at J, with 13 bases between the two ends. DNA for the CDR3: TGTGCCAGCAGCCTATCCGGGGGACTGAACACTGAAGCTTTCTTT. Its translation is CASSLSGGLNTEAFF.

With respect to this clonotype: This sequence may be a read error, since a much larger clone differs from it by one base. V and J are TRBV2 and TRBJ1-1, with D hard to call. The CDR3 length is 12 residues. Per germline, CDR1 SNHLY and CDR2 FYNNEI. The CDR3 sequence is CASSEGRTEALF. The DNA of the CDR3 is TGTGCCAGCAGTGAAGGACGGACTGAAGCTCTCTTT.

A remark on this clonotype: At one end the junction does not follow the germline gene, possibly because of a read error. V gene TRBV7-9 combines with J gene TRBJ2-5; a possible D gene is TRBD2 (5 bases). Germline lookup yields CDR1 SEHNR and CDR2 FQNEAQ (reference sequence). The CDR3 is 16 amino acids. The CDR3: CAGSPPTPGVQETQYF. The CDR3 DNA follows: TGTGCCGGCAGCCCGCCAACCCCCGGGGTTCAAGAGACCCAGTACTTC.

The sample holds a few counts of this clonotype. The chain combines TRBV7-2 with TRBJ2-5, with D perhaps being TRBD1 or TRBD2 (5 bases each). Trimming took off 1 base at V and 4 bases at J, with 16 bases between the two ends. CDR3 length: 16 residues. The V gene's germline CDR1 is SGHTA and CDR2 FQGNSA. The CDR3 here is CASSLGDQRWGETQYF. CDR3 coding DNA: TGTGCCAGCAGCTTAGGGGACCAACGTTGGGGAGAGACCCAGTACTTC.

The chain is built from TRBV6-2 or TRBV6-3 and TRBJ2-7; D possibly corresponds to TRBD2 (6 bases). Germline values: CDR1 MNHEY, CDR2 SVGEGT. The germline V and J ends were trimmed by 7 bases and 5 bases, with 21 bases remaining between them. This CDR3 is built from 15 residues. CDR3 amino acids: CASTLARLARDEQYF. In DNA form, the CDR3 reads TGTGCCAGCACCCTTGCCCGGCTAGCGCGGGACGAGCAGTACTTC.

This clonotype was counted only a few times. In DNA form, the CDR3 reads TGTGCCAGCAGCCAAGATCAGGGGATGAACACTGAAGCTTTCTTT. Amino acids: CASSQDQGMNTEAFF. J is TRBJ1-1 and V is TRBV3-1, with a possible D match to TRBD1 (6 bases). V shed 0 bases and J shed 0 bases, with 8 bases lying between them. This CDR3 is built from 15 residues. Germline values: CDR1 LGHDT, CDR2 YNNKEL (reference sequence). Together with reference TRBV3-1 and TRBJ1-1, the CDR3 gives the full variable domain: DTAVSQTPKYLVTQMGNDKSIKCEQNLGHDTMYWYKQDSKKFLKIMFSYNNKELIINETVPNRFSPKSPDKAHLNLHINSLELGDSAVYFCASSQDQGMNTEAFFGQGTRLTVV.